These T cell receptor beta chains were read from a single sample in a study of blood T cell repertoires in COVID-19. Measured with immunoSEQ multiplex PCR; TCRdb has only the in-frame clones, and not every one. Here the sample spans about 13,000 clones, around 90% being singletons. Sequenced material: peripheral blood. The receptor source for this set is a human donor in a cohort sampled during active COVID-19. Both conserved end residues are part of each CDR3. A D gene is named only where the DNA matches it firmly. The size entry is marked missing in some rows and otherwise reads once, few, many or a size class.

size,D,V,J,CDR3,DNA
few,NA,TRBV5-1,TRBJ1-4,CASSPREAGEKLFF,TGCGCCAGCAGCCCGCGGGAGGCGGGTGAAAAACTGTTTTTT
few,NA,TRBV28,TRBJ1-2,CASSPPGGVSYGYTF,TGTGCCAGCAGCCCTCCGGGAGGGGTCAGCTATGGCTACACCTTC
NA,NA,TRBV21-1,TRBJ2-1,CASSKKFLGQGIGNEQFF,TGTGCCAGCAGCAAAAAATTCCTGGGACAGGGTATCGGCAATGAGCAGTTCTTC
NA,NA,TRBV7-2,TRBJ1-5,CASSLAGKQPQHF,TGTGCCAGCAGCTTAGCCGGGAAGCAGCCCCAGCATTTT
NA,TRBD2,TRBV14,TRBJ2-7,CASSPLAGEIYEQYF,TGTGCCAGCAGCCCCCTAGCGGGGGAGATTTACGAGCAGTACTTC
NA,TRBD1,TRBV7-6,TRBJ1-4,CASSPTGTGILFF,TGTGCCAGCAGCCCAACGGGGACAGGGATACTGTTTTTT
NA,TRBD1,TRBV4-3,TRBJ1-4,CASSQPAGTVQEKLFF,TGCGCCAGCAGCCAACCGGCCGGGACAGTTCAAGAAAAACTGTTTTTT
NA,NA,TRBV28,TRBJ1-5,CASSLMDTLDQPQHF,TGTGCCAGCAGTTTGATGGACACCTTGGATCAGCCCCAGCATTTT
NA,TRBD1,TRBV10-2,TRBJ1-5,CATRTGTDHQPQHF,TGCGCCACCCGCACCGGGACAGACCATCAGCCCCAGCATTTT
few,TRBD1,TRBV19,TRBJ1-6,CASTGQGYSPLHF,TGTGCCAGTACCGGACAGGGTTATTCACCCCTCCACTTT
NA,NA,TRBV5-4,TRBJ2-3,CASSSRQGTDTQYF,TGTGCCAGCAGCTCAAGACAGGGCACAGATACGCAGTATTTT
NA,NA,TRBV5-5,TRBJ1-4,CASSLGAIEKLFF,TGTGCCAGCAGCTTGGGGGCGATAGAAAAACTGTTTTTT
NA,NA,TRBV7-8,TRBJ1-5,CASSLEQGNQPQHF,TGTGCCAGCAGCTTAGAACAGGGTAATCAGCCCCAGCATTTT
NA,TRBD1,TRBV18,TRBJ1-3,CASSPKTGNSGNTIYF,TGTGCCAGCTCACCTAAGACAGGGAACTCTGGAAACACCATATATTTT
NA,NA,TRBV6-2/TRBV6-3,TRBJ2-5,CASSYTQGGETQYF,TGTGCCAGCAGTTACACCCAAGGGGGAGAGACCCAGTACTTC
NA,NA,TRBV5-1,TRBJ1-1,CASSLGGALNTEAFF,TGCGCCAGCAGCCTCGGGGGGGCTTTGAACACTGAAGCTTTCTTT
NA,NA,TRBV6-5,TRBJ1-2,CASSETELLGYTF,TGTGCCAGCAGCGAGACAGAGCTCCTTGGCTACACCTTC
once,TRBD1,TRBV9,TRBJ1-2,CASSVQAQGALGYTF,TGTGCCAGCAGCGTCCAGGCCCAGGGGGCGCTCGGCTACACCTTC
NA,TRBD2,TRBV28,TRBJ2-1,CASSSPLGTSGYNEQFF,TGTGCCAGCAGTTCTCCCCTTGGGACTAGCGGGTACAATGAGCAGTTCTTC
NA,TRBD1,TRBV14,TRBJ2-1,CASSPPGQGLIEQFF,TGTGCCAGCAGCCCTCCGGGACAGGGGCTGATTGAGCAGTTCTTC
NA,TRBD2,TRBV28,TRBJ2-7,CASSSAGGTYEQYF,TGTGCCAGCAGTTCAGCGGGAGGCACCTACGAGCAGTACTTC
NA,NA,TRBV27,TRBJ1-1,CASSVMGGSEAFF,TGTGCCAGCAGTGTTATGGGGGGATCTGAAGCTTTCTTT
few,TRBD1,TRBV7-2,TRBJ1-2,CASSSRIGTGVYGYTF,TGTGCCAGCAGCTCCCGAATTGGGACAGGGGTCTATGGCTACACCTTC
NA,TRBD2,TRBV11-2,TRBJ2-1,CASSPRVSGGNYNEQFF,TGTGCCAGCAGCCCCCGGGTTAGCGGGGGCAACTACAATGAGCAGTTCTTC